Described below is a single T cell receptor (beta chain) sequence and its context. V shed 4 bases and J 1 base; nucleotides not matched to a gene: 7. CDR3 size: 16 residues. The V gene's germline CDR1 is LNHDA and CDR2 SQIVND (reference sequence). This sample is drawn from a study of T cell changes during pregnancy in multiple sclerosis. Profiled with immunoSEQ multiplex PCR; TCRdb holds only in-frame clones, not every one. The profile covers about 70,000 clones, with approximately 94% appearing a single time and approximately 0.58% taken by the ten largest. Sequences were derived from peripheral blood, sampled in the third trimester of pregnancy. The rearrangement links TRBV19 to TRBJ2-1, with 7 bases lining up with TRBD2. This TCR derives from a female donor with multiple sclerosis, enrolled in a pregnancy study. CDR3 nucleotides: TGTGCCAGTAGTAGACTAGCAGCGGTATCCTACAATGAGCAGTTCTTC. It is translated as CASSRLAAVSYNEQFF.